This T cell receptor beta chain is from a study of early T cells in non-severe SARS-CoV-2 infection. Study findings and constraints: The matching step, a VDJdb search, favored anti-spike CD8 responses and missed private and CD4 specificities.

The length of the CDR3 is 15 residues. Germline CDR1 DFQATT, CDR2 SNEGSKA (reference sequence). Trimming cost V 3 bases and J 2 bases, with 15 bases left between them. This clonotype was counted ten times or more. The antigen remains undetermined. cDNA molecules, individually, were tagged with unique molecular identifiers. TCRdb re-derived calls from the 5' RACE reads in MiXCR, one entry per CDR3 protein. The sample yields roughly 34,000 distinct CDR3 sequences, 6% to 7.5% seen once. The sample here was whole blood, taken at baseline. The rearrangement links TRBV20-1 to TRBJ2-3, with D possibly matching TRBD2 (6 bases). The sequence was collected from an adult who was a healthcare worker with PCR-confirmed SARS-CoV-2 infection or an uninfected control (not recorded which). The CDR3 DNA reads TGCAGTGCTAGGCATGGGGAGGCCACCACAGATACGCAGTATTTT. Its translation is CSARHGEATTDTQYF.